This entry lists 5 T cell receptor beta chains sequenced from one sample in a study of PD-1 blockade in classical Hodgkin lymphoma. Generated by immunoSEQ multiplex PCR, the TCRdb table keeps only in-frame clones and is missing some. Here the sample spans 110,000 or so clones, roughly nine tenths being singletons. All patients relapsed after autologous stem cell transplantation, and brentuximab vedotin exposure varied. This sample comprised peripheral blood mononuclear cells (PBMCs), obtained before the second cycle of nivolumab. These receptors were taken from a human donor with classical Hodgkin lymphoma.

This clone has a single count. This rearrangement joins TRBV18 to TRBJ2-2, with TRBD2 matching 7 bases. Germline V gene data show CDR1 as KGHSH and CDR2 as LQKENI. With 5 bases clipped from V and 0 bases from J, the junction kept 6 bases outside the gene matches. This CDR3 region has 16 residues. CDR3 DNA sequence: TGTGCCAGCTCAGAACGACTAGCAGCGAACACCGGGGAGCTGTTTTTT. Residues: CASSERLAANTGELFF.

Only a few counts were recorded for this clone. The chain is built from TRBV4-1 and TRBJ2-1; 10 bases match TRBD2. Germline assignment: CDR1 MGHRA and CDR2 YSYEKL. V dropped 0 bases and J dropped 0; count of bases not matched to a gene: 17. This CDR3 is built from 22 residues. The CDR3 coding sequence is TGCGCCAGCAGCCAAGACCCCCCTGGAGTAGCGGGAGGCTTCAGCTCCTACAATGAGCAGTTCTTC. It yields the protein CASSQDPPGVAGGFSSYNEQFF.

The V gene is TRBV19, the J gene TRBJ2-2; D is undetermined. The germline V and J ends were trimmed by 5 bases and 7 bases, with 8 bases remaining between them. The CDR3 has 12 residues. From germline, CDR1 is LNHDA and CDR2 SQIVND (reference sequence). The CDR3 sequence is CASSFHVGELFF. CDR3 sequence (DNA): TGTGCCAGTAGTTTTCATGTCGGGGAGCTGTTTTTT. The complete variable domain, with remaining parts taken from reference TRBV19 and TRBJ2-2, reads DGGITQSPKYLFRKEGQNVTLSCEQNLNHDAMYWYRQDPGQGLRLIYYSQIVNDFQKGDIAEGYSVSREKKESFPLTVTSAQKNPTAFYLCASSFHVGELFFGEGSRLTVL.

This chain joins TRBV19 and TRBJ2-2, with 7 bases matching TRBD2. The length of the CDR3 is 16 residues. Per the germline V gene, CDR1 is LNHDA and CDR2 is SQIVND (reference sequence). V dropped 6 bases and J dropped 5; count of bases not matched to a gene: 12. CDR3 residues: CASRAGPFITTGELFF. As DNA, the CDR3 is TGTGCCAGTAGAGCGGGGCCTTTTATTACTACCGGGGAGCTGTTTTTT.

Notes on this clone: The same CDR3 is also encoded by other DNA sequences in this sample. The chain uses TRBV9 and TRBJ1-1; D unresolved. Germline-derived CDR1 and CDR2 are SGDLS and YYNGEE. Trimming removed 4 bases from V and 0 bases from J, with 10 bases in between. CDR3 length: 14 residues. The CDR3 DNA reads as TGTGCCAGCAGCCCCCCGGGCCTGAACACTGAAGCTTTCTTT. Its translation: CASSPPGLNTEAFF.